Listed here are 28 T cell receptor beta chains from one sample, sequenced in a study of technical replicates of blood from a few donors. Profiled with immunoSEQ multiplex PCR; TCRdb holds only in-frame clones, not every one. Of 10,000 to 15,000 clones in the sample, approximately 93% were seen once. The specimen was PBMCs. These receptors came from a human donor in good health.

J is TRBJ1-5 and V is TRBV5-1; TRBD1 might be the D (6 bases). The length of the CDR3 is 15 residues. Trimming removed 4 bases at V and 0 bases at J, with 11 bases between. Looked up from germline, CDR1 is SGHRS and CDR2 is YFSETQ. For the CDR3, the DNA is TGCGCCAGCAGCCTGCGGGGGGCTAGCAATCAGCCCCAGCATTTT. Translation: CASSLRGASNQPQHF.

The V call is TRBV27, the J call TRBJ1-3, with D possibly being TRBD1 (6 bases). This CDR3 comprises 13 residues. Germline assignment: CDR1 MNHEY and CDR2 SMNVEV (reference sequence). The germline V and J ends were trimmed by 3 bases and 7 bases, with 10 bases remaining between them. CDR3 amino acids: CASSFAGANTIYF. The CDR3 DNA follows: TGTGCCAGCAGTTTTGCGGGGGCTAACACCATATATTTT.

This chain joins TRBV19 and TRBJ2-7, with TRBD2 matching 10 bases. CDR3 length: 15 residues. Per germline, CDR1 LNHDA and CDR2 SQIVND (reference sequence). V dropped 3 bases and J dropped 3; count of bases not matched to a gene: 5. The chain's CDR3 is CASSMEPSGSYEQYF. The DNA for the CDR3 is TGTGCCAGTAGTATGGAGCCTAGCGGGAGCTACGAGCAGTACTTC.

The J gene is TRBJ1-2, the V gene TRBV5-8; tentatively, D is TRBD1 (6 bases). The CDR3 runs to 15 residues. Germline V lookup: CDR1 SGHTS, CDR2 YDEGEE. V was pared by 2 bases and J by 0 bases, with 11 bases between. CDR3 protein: CASSLQGWANYGYTF. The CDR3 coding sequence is TGTGCCAGCAGCTTACAGGGTTGGGCTAACTATGGCTACACCTTC.

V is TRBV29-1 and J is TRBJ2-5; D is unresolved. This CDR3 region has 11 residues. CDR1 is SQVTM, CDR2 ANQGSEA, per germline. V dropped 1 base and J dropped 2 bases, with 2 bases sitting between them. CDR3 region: CSVEVQETQYF. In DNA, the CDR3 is TGCAGCGTTGAAGTACAAGAGACCCAGTACTTC.

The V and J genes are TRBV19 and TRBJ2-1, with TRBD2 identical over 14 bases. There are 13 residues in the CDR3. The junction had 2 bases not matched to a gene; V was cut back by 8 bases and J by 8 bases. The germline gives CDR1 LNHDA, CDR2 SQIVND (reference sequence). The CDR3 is CASGTSGSYEQFF. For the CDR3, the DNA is TGTGCCAGTGGGACTAGCGGGAGTTATGAGCAGTTCTTC.

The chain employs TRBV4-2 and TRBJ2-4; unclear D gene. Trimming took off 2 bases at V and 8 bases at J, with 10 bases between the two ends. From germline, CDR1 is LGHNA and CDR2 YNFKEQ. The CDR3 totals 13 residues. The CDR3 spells CASSQRTRDIQYF. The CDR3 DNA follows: TGTGCCAGCAGCCAACGAACCCGCGACATTCAGTACTTC.

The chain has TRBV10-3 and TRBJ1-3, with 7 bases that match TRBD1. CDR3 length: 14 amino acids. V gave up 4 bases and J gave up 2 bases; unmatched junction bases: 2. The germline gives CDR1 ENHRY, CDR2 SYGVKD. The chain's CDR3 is CAISGDRTGNTIYF. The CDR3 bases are TGTGCCATCAGTGGGGACAGAACTGGAAACACCATATATTTT.

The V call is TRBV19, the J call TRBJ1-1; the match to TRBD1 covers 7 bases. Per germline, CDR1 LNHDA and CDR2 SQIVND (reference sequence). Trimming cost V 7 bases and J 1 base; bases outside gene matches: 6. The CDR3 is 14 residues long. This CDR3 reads CASMEGTANTEAFF. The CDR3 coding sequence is TGTGCCAGTATGGAGGGGACAGCGAACACTGAAGCTTTCTTT. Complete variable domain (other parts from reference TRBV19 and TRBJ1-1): DGGITQSPKYLFRKEGQNVTLSCEQNLNHDAMYWYRQDPGQGLRLIYYSQIVNDFQKGDIAEGYSVSREKKESFPLTVTSAQKNPTAFYLCASMEGTANTEAFFGQGTRLTVV.

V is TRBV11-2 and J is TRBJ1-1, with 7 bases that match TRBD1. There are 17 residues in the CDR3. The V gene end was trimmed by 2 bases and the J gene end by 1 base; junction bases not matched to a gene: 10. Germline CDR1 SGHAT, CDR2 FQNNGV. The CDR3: CASSLRWGTEGNTEAFF. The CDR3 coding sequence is TGTGCCAGCAGCTTACGGTGGGGGACAGAGGGGAACACTGAAGCTTTCTTT. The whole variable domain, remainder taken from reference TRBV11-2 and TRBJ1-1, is EAGVAQSPRYKIIEKRQSVAFWCNPISGHATLYWYQQILGQGPKLLIQFQNNGVVDDSQLPKDRFSAERLKGVDSTLKIQPAKLEDSAVYLCASSLRWGTEGNTEAFFGQGTRLTVV.

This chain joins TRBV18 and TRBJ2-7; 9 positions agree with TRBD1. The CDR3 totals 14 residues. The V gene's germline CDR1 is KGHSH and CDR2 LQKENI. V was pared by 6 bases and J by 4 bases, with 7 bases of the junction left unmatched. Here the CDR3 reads CASSLDGQGYEQYF. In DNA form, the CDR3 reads TGTGCCAGCTCGCTTGACGGACAGGGGTACGAGCAGTACTTC.

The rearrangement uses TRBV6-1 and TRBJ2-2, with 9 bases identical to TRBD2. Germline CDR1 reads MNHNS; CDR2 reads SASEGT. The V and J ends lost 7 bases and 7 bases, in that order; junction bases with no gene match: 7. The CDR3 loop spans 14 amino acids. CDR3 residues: CASKTSGRGGELFF. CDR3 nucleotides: TGTGCCAGCAAGACTAGCGGAAGGGGCGGGGAGCTGTTTTTT.

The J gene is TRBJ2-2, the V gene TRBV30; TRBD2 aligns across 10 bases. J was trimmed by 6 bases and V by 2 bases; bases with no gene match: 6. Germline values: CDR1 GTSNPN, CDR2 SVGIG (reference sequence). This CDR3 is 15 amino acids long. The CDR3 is CAWSHSGRIPGELFF. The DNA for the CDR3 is TGTGCCTGGAGTCATAGCGGGAGGATCCCCGGGGAGCTGTTTTTT.

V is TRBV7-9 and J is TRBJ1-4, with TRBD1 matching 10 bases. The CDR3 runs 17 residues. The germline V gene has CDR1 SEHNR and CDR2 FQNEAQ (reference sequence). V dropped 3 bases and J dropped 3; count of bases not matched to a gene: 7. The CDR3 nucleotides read TGTGCCAGCAGCTTCCGAAGACAGGGGGCGGCTAATGAAAAACTGTTTTTT. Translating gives CASSFRRQGAANEKLFF.

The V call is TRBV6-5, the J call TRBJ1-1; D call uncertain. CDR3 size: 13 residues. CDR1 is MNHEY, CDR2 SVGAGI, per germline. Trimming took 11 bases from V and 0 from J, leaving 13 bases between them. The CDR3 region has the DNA TGTGCCGCCCTCCGGGAGATGAACACTGAAGCTTTCTTT. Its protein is CAALREMNTEAFF.

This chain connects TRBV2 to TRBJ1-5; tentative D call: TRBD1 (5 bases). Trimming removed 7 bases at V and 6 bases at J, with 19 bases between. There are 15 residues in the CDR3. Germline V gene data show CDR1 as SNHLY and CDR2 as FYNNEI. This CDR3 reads CASNFGTQGGQPQHF. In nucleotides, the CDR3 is TGTGCCAGCAATTTCGGGACTCAGGGCGGTCAGCCCCAGCATTTT.

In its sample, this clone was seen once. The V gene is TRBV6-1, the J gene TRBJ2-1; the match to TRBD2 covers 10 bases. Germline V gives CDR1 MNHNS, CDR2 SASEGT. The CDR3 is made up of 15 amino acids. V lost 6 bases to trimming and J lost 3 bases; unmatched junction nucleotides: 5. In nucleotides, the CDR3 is TGTGCCAGCAGGACCCTAGCGGGAGACTACAATGAGCAGTTCTTC. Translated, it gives CASRTLAGDYNEQFF.

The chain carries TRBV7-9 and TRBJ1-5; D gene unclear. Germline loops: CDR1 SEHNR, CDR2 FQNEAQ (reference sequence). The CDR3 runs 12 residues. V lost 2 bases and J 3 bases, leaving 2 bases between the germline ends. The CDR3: CASSLHNQPQHF. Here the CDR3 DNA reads TGTGCCAGCAGCTTACACAATCAGCCCCAGCATTTT.

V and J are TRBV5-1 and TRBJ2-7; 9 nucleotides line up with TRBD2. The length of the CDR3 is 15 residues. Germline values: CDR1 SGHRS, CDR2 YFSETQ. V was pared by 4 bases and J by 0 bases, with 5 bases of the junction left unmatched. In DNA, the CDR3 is TGCGCCAGCAGCGAGCCTAGCGGGGCCTCCTACGAGCAGTACTTC. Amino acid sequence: CASSEPSGASYEQYF.

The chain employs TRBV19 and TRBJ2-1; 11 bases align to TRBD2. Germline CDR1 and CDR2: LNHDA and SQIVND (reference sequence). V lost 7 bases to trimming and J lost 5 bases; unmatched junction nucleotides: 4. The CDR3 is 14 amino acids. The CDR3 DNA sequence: TGTGCCAGTACAGGGACTAGCGGAGACAATGAGCAGTTCTTC. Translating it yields CASTGTSGDNEQFF. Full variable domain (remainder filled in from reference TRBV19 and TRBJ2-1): DGGITQSPKYLFRKEGQNVTLSCEQNLNHDAMYWYRQDPGQGLRLIYYSQIVNDFQKGDIAEGYSVSREKKESFPLTVTSAQKNPTAFYLCASTGTSGDNEQFFGPGTRLTVL.

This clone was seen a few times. The CDR3 here is CASSPPVSGLAGNEQFF. The CDR3 DNA follows: TGTGCCAGCTCACCACCGGTCAGTGGACTAGCCGGGAATGAGCAGTTCTTC. V and J are TRBV18 and TRBJ2-1; TRBD2 agrees at 8 bases. The germline V gene has CDR1 KGHSH and CDR2 LQKENI. The J segment lost 7 bases and the V segment lost 0 bases, leaving 11 bases of the junction unmatched. There are 17 residues in the CDR3.

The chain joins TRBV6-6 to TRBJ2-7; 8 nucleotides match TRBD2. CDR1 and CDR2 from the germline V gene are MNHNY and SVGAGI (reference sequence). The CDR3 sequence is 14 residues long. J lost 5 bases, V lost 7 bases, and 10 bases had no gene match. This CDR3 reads CASNHEAGENEQYF. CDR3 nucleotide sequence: TGTGCCAGCAACCACGAAGCGGGGGAAAACGAGCAGTACTTC.

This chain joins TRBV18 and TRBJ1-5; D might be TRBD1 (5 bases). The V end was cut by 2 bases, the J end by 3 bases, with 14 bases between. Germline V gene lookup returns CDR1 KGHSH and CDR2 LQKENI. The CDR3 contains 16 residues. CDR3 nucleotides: TGTGCCAGCTCACCAAGGGGAGGGCTAAACAATCAGCCCCAGCATTTT. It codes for CASSPRGGLNNQPQHF.

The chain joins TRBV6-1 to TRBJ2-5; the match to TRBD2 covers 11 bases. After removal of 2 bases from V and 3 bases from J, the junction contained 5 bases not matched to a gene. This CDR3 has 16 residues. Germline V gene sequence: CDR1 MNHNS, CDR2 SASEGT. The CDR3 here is CASSEHILAGEETQYF. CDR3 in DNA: TGTGCCAGCAGTGAACATATACTAGCGGGAGAAGAGACCCAGTACTTC.

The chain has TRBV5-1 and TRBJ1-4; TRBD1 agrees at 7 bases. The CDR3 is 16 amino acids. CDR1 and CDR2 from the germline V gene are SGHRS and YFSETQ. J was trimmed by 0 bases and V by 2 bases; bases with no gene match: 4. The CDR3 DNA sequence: TGCGCCAGCAGCTTCCAGGGGACAGCAACTAATGAAAAACTGTTTTTT. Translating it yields CASSFQGTATNEKLFF.

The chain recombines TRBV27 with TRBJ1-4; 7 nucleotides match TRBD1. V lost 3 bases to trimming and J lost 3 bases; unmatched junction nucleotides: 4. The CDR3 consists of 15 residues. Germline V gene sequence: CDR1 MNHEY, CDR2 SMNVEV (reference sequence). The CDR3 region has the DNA TGTGCCAGCAGTTTTGTAGGGGGCTCTAATGAAAAACTGTTTTTT. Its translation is CASSFVGGSNEKLFF.

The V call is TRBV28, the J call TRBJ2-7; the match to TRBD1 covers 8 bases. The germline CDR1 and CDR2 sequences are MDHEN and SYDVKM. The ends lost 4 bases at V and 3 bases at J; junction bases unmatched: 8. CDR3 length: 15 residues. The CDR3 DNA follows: TGTGCCAGCAGTTCACCCCGGGACAGGCTCTACGAGCAGTACTTC. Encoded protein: CASSSPRDRLYEQYF.

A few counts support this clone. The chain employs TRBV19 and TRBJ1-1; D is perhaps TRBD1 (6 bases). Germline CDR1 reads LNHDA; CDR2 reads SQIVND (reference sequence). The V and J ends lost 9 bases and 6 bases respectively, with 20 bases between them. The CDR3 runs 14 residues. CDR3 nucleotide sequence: TGTGCCAGCACCTTCGGGGGGCTGGGATCTGAAGCTTTCTTT. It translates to CASTFGGLGSEAFF.